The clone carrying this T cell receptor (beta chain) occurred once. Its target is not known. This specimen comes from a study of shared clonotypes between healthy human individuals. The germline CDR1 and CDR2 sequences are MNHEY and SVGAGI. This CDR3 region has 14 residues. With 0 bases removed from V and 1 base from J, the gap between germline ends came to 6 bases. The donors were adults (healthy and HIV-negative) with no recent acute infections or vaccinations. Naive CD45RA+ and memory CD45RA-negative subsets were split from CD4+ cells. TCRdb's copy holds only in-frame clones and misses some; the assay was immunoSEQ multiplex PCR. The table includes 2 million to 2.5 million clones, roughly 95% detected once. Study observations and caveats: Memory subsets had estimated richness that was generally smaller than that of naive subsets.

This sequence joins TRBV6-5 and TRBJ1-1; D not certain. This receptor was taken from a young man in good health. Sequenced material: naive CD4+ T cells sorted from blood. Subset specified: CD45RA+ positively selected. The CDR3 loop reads CASSYSDANTEAFF. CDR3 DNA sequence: TGTGCCAGCAGTTACTCGGATGCGAACACTGAAGCTTTCTTT.